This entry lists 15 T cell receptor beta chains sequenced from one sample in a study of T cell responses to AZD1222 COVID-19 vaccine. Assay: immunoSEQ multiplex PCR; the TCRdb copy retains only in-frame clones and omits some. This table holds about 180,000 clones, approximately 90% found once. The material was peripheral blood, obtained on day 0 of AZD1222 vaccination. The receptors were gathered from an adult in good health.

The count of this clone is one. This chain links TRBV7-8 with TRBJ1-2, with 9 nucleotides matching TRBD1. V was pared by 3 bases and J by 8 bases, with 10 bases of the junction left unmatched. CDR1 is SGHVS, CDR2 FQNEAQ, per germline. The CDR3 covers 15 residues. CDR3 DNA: TGTGCCAGCAGCTTCCAACAGGGGGCATCCTACGGCTACACCTTC. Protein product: CASSFQQGASYGYTF.

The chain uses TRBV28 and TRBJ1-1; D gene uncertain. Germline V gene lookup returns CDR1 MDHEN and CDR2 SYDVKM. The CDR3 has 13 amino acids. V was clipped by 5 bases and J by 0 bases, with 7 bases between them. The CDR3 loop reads CASSEQVNTEAFF. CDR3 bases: TGTGCCAGCAGTGAGCAGGTGAACACTGAAGCTTTCTTT.

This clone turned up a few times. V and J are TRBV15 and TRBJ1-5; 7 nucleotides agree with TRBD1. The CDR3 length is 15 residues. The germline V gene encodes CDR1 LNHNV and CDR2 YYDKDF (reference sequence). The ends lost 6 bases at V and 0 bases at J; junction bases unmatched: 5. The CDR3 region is CATSKGQPSNQPQHF. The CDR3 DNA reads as TGTGCCACCAGTAAGGGACAGCCTAGCAATCAGCCCCAGCATTTT. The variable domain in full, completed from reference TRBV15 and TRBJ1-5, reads DAMVIQNPRYQVTQFGKPVTLSCSQTLNHNVMYWYQQKSSQAPKLLFHYYDKDFNNEADTPDNFQSRRPNTSFCFLDIRSPGLGDTAMYLCATSKGQPSNQPQHFGDGTRLSIL.

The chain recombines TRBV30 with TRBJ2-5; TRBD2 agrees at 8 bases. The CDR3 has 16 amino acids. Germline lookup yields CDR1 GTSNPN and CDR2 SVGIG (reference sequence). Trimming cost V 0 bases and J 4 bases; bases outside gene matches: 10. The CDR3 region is CAWSVGWRGVGETQYF. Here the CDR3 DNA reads TGTGCCTGGAGTGTTGGTTGGCGGGGGGTAGGAGAGACCCAGTACTTC.

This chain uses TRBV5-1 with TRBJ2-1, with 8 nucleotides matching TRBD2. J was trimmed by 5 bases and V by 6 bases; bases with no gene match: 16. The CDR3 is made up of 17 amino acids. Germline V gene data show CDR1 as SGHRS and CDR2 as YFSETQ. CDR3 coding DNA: TGCGCCAGCAACGGAGGAGCCGAGCGGGGGTTACACAATGAGCAGTTCTTC. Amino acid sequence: CASNGGAERGLHNEQFF.

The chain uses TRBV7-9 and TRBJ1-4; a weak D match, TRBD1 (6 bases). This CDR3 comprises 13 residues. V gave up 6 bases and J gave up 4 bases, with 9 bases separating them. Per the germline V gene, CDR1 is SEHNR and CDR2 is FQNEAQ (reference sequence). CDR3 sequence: CASRRTVNEKLFF. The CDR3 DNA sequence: TGTGCCAGCAGACGGACAGTTAATGAAAAACTGTTTTTT.

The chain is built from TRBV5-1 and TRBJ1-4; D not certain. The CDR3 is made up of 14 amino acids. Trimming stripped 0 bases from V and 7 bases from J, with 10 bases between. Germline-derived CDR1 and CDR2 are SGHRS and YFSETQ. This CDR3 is CASSLGVNGEKLFF. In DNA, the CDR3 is TGCGCCAGCAGCTTGGGGGTAAATGGTGAAAAACTGTTTTTT.

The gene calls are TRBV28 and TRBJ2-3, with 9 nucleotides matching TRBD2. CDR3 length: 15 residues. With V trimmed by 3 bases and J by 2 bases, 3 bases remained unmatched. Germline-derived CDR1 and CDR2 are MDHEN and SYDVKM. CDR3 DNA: TGTGCCAGCAGTTTCTCTAGCGGGGCCACAGATACGCAGTATTTT. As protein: CASSFSSGATDTQYF.

CDR3 sequence reads: CASSRISLGGYEQYF. The CDR3 DNA follows: TGTGCCAGCAGCCGGATTTCTTTGGGGGGATACGAGCAGTACTTC. The rearrangement uses TRBV3-1 (or the pseudogene TRBV3-2) and TRBJ2-7; D might be TRBD2 (6 bases). This CDR3 spans 15 amino acids. Deletions cut 4 bases from V and 4 bases from J, with 17 bases between. Germline loops: CDR1 LGHDT, CDR2 YNNKEL (reference sequence).

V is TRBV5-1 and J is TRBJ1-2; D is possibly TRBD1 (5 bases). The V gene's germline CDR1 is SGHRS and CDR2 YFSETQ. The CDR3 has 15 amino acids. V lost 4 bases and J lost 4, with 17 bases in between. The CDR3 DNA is TGCGCCAGCAGCATCTACTCCGGGGCGGGCTATGGCTACACCTTC. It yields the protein CASSIYSGAGYGYTF.

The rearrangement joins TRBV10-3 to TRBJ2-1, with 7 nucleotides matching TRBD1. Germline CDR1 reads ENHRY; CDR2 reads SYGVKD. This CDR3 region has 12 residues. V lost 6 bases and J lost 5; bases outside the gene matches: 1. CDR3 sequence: CAIRGQNNEQFF. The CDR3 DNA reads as TGTGCCATCAGGGGACAGAACAATGAGCAGTTCTTC.

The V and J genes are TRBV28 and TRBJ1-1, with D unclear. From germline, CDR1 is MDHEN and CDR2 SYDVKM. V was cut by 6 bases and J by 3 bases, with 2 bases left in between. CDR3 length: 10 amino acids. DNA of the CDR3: TGTGCCAGCAGCGACACTGAAGCTTTCTTT. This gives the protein CASSDTEAFF.

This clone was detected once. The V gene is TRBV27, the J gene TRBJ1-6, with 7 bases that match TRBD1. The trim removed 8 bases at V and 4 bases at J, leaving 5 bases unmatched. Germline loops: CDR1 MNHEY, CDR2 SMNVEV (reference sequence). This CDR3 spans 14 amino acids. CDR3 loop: CASLQTGYNSPLHF. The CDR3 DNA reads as TGTGCCAGCCTCCAGACAGGGTATAATTCACCCCTCCACTTT.

CDR3 protein: CASSIRTGNQPQHF. CDR3 DNA: TGTGCCAGTAGTATAAGGACAGGGAATCAGCCCCAGCATTTT. V usage is TRBV19 and J usage is TRBJ1-5; the match to TRBD1 covers 8 bases. Germline CDR1 and CDR2: LNHDA and SQIVND (reference sequence). The CDR3 loop spans 14 amino acids. V dropped 2 bases and J dropped 4; count of bases not matched to a gene: 1.

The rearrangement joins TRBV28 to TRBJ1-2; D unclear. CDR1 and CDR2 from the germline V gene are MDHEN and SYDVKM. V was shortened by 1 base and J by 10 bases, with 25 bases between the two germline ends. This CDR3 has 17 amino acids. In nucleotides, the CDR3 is TGTGCCAGCAGTTTATCCCGGGTATATTCCGGAACAAAACACTACACCTTC. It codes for CASSLSRVYSGTKHYTF.